The sequence of this T cell receptor (beta chain) was determined in a study of T cells in localized non-small cell lung cancer. Whole-study results and caveats: Longer overall survival associated with higher blood T cell density; shorter survival with higher adjacent-lung clonality. Median detection of top 100 tumor clones in adjacent lung was around 57 clones. Adjacent uninvolved lung had the highest clonality, suggesting focused antigen responses.

This clone was observed a few times. Its antigen is unidentified. Using immunoSEQ multiplex PCR, the repertoire was profiled, and TCRdb retains in-frame clones only, with some absent. The data hold fewer than 40,000 clones, with approximately 90% observed a single time. V gave up 5 bases and J gave up 2 bases; unmatched junction bases: 14. Per germline, CDR1 LNHNV and CDR2 YYDKDF (reference sequence). The length of the CDR3 is 17 residues. This receptor was obtained from a male donor aged 60 or older with stage III lung adenocarcinoma. The chain combines TRBV15 with TRBJ2-5; 7 nucleotides agree with TRBD2. The sequencing used peripheral blood, collected before any cancer treatment. This CDR3 reads CATSPPGLAGVQETQYF. The CDR3 DNA reads as TGTGCCACCAGCCCTCCGGGGTTAGCGGGTGTTCAAGAGACCCAGTACTTC.